The source of this T cell receptor beta chain is a study of blood T cell repertoires in COVID-19. Study details: Researchers got acute and convalescent COVID-19 samples from the United States, Italy and Spain. In each case, the material was cDNA or gDNA derived from T cells, B-cell-depleted T cells, or PBMCs.

Trimming stripped 0 bases from V and 3 bases from J, with 11 bases between. The CDR3 spans 15 residues. In germline, CDR1 is MGHRA, CDR2 YSYEKL. In the original workflow: From reference gene primer amplification, estimates of nucleated cell counts were derived. The method was immunoSEQ multiplex PCR; TCRdb's version includes in-frame clones alone and lacks a portion of them. V, J and clone size reflect that table, while D and trimming were determined from the DNA. The top ten hold approximately 8% of the sample, which has 150,000 to 200,000 clones, about 85% seen once. The J gene is TRBJ1-2, the V gene TRBV4-1; no clear D gene. The sequence came from an elderly woman with COVID-19, enrolled during active disease. Sequencing was performed on peripheral blood. This CDR3 reads CASSQDPGIDYGYTF. Here the CDR3 DNA reads TGCGCCAGCAGCCAAGATCCGGGAATAGACTATGGCTACACCTTC.